The 18 T cell receptor beta chains below were found in one sample sequenced in a study of blood T cell repertoires in COVID-19. Repertoires were generated with immunoSEQ multiplex PCR, while TCRdb's copy carries only in-frame clones and drops some. Among 200,000 to 250,000 clones listed, about 86% were seen once. Specimen: PBMCs or T cells enriched from blood (not recorded which). These TCRs come from a woman aged 45-59 years in a cohort exposed to, infected with or recovered from COVID-19 (not recorded which).

This rearrangement joins TRBV4-1 to TRBJ1-4; no clear D gene. CDR1 is MGHRA, CDR2 YSYEKL, per germline. V was trimmed by 1 base and J by 2 bases, leaving 14 bases between them. The CDR3 runs 17 residues. In nucleotides, the CDR3 is TGCGCCAGCAGCCAAGGCGCTCGCCAGAGGACTAATGAAAAACTGTTTTTT. As protein: CASSQGARQRTNEKLFF.

V usage is TRBV28 and J usage is TRBJ1-2, with TRBD1 matching over 10 bases. There are 14 residues in the CDR3. Germline assignment: CDR1 MDHEN and CDR2 SYDVKM. V lost 4 bases and J lost 6; bases outside the gene matches: 5. DNA for the CDR3: TGTGCCAGCAGTTGGGAGGGACAGGGGAATGGCTACACCTTC. This codes for CASSWEGQGNGYTF.

As DNA, the CDR3 is TGCGCCAGCAGCTTGTTTACTAGCGGGGGGCTGAACACCGGGGAGCTGTTTTTT. Protein product: CASSLFTSGGLNTGELFF. The chain employs TRBV5-1 and TRBJ2-2; 12 bases line up with TRBD2. Germline V gives CDR1 SGHRS, CDR2 YFSETQ. The CDR3 extends over 18 amino acids. The junction had 5 bases not matched to a gene; V was cut back by 1 base and J by 1 base.

This rearrangement joins TRBV9 to TRBJ2-7, with a tentative D call TRBD1 (8 bases). Trimming pared 2 bases from V and 3 bases from J, leaving 15 bases between. Germline V gene lookup returns CDR1 SGDLS and CDR2 YYNGEE. The CDR3 has 15 amino acids. The CDR3 nucleotides read TGTGCCAGCAGCGTTGGACAGGGCGGGGGCTACGAGCAGTACTTC. Encoded protein: CASSVGQGGGYEQYF.

The chain employs TRBV28 and TRBJ2-3, with TRBD2 as a possible D gene (6 bases). Trimming stripped 3 bases from V and 6 bases from J, with 16 bases between. The CDR3 totals 15 residues. Germline CDR1 and CDR2: MDHEN and SYDVKM. The CDR3 spells CASSFFGGGGDTQYF. The CDR3 region has the DNA TGTGCCAGCAGTTTTTTTGGGGGAGGAGGGGATACGCAGTATTTT. Based on the CDR3 plus reference TRBV28 and TRBJ2-3, the full variable domain is DVKVTQSSRYLVKRTGEKVFLECVQDMDHENMFWYRQDPGLGLRLIYFSYDVKMKEKGDIPEGYSVSREKKERFSLILESASTNQTSMYLCASSFFGGGGDTQYFGPGTRLTVL.

V and J are TRBV27 and TRBJ1-3; D is ambiguous. V was cut by 11 bases and J by 1 base, with 6 bases left in between. CDR1 and CDR2 from the germline V gene are MNHEY and SMNVEV (reference sequence). This CDR3 has 11 residues. The CDR3 region is CAVQSGNTIYF. CDR3 nucleotide sequence: TGTGCCGTCCAATCTGGAAACACCATATATTTT.

The chain joins TRBV5-1 to TRBJ1-4, with no clear D. Between the trimmed V and J ends, which lost 0 bases and 0 bases, there was a span of 9 bases. Looked up from germline, CDR1 is SGHRS and CDR2 is YFSETQ. CDR3 size: 16 residues. DNA of the CDR3: TGCGCCAGCAGCTTGGCCTCCGGGGCAACTAATGAAAAACTGTTTTTT. Encoded protein: CASSLASGATNEKLFF.

The rearrangement links TRBV12-3 or TRBV12-4 to TRBJ1-5; TRBD1 matches 10 bases. Trimming took 3 bases from V and 9 from J; bases not matched to a gene: 2. This CDR3 spans 13 amino acids. The CDR3 loop reads CASSLGQGSPQHF. The CDR3 nucleotides read TGTGCCAGCAGTTTGGGACAGGGGTCGCCCCAGCATTTT.

This clone occurred once. This chain links TRBV27 with TRBJ2-3; D perhaps matches TRBD2 (5 bases). Trimming left V 5 bases short and J 7 bases short, with 13 bases between. The CDR3 loop spans 13 amino acids. Germline V gene lookup returns CDR1 MNHEY and CDR2 SMNVEV (reference sequence). CDR3 DNA sequence: TGTGCCAGCAGTCTTAGGACTGGAAATACGCAGTATTTT. This gives the protein CASSLRTGNTQYF.

The chain couples TRBV18 to TRBJ2-7; 8 nucleotides match TRBD1. The J segment lost 5 bases and the V segment lost 3 bases, leaving 3 bases of the junction unmatched. Germline CDR1 is KGHSH and CDR2 is LQKENI. CDR3 length: 13 amino acids. The CDR3 DNA reads as TGTGCCAGCTCACCCTCAGGGGGCAACGAGCAGTACTTC. Translated: CASSPSGGNEQYF.

This chain connects TRBV11-2 to TRBJ2-7; 8 nucleotides align to TRBD2. The CDR3 consists of 15 residues. V lost 5 bases, J lost 0 bases, and 6 bases stayed unmatched. The V gene's germline CDR1 is SGHAT and CDR2 FQNNGV. In nucleotides, the CDR3 is TGTGCCAGCAGCCGGAATAGCGGGGCCTCCTACGAGCAGTACTTC. Its translation: CASSRNSGASYEQYF. The whole variable domain, remainder taken from reference TRBV11-2 and TRBJ2-7, is EAGVAQSPRYKIIEKRQSVAFWCNPISGHATLYWYQQILGQGPKLLIQFQNNGVVDDSQLPKDRFSAERLKGVDSTLKIQPAKLEDSAVYLCASSRNSGASYEQYFGPGTRLTVT.

This clone showed up just a few times. The J gene is TRBJ1-2, the V gene TRBV5-4; 7 positions agree with TRBD1. Germline CDR1 reads SGHNT; CDR2 reads YYREEE (reference sequence). Trimming cost V 0 bases and J 0 bases; bases outside gene matches: 2. The CDR3 sequence is 15 residues long. The CDR3 loop is CASSLGGQPNYGYTF. DNA for the CDR3: TGTGCCAGCAGCTTGGGGGGACAGCCTAACTATGGCTACACCTTC.

This chain joins TRBV5-5 and TRBJ1-3; 10 bases fit TRBD1. V shed 4 bases, J shed 0 bases, and the junction held 4 bases outside the gene matches. The CDR3 has 16 amino acids. The germline CDR1 and CDR2 sequences are SGHKS and YYEKEE (reference sequence). This chain's CDR3 is CASSMGQGSSGNTIYF. The CDR3 nucleotides read TGTGCCAGCAGCATGGGACAGGGGAGCTCTGGAAACACCATATATTTT.

The V gene is TRBV6-2 or TRBV6-3, the J gene TRBJ1-1, with no clear D. The germline V gene encodes CDR1 MNHEY and CDR2 SVGEGT. The CDR3 is 13 amino acids. V was pared by 6 bases and J by 5 bases, with 13 bases between. CDR3 sequence reads: CASSPYRLTEAFF. In DNA, the CDR3 is TGTGCCAGCAGCCCCTATAGACTAACTGAAGCTTTCTTT.

This chain joins TRBV27 and TRBJ1-4; no clear D. CDR1 and CDR2 from the germline V gene are MNHEY and SMNVEV (reference sequence). V was trimmed by 5 bases and J by 5 bases, leaving 21 bases between them. The CDR3 is 17 amino acids. CDR3 loop: CASSQTPALRLNEKLFF. For the CDR3, the DNA is TGTGCCAGCAGTCAAACCCCGGCTCTCCGACTAAATGAAAAACTGTTTTTT.

The rearrangement joins TRBV5-1 to TRBJ2-7, with D tentatively TRBD1 (5 bases). Germline V gene lookup returns CDR1 SGHRS and CDR2 YFSETQ. The CDR3 spans 13 residues. The V gene lost 5 bases and the J gene lost 2 bases, with 11 bases spanning the gap. For the CDR3, the DNA is TGCGCCAGCAGTACTCCGACAGCCTACGAGCAGTACTTC. Protein: CASSTPTAYEQYF.

V usage is TRBV9 and J usage is TRBJ2-1, with TRBD2 matching over 11 bases. V lost 0 bases, J lost 7 bases, and 6 bases stayed unmatched. The germline gives CDR1 SGDLS, CDR2 YYNGEE. The CDR3 sequence is 16 residues long. CDR3 sequence (DNA): TGTGCCAGCAGCGTAGAGATCCTAGCGGGGGGTAATGAGCAGTTCTTC. Translated: CASSVEILAGGNEQFF. Combining the CDR3 with reference TRBV9 and TRBJ2-1 gives the whole variable domain DSGVTQTPKHLITATGQRVTLRCSPRSGDLSVYWYQQSLDQGLQFLIQYYNGEERAKGNILERFSAQQFPDLHSELNLSSLELGDSALYFCASSVEILAGGNEQFFGPGTRLTVL.

V gene TRBV27 combines with J gene TRBJ2-2; the match to TRBD2 covers 11 bases. Losses at the gene ends were 3 bases for V and 6 bases for J; bases not matched to a gene: 6. The CDR3 runs to 16 residues. The germline CDR1 and CDR2 sequences are MNHEY and SMNVEV (reference sequence). CDR3 amino acids: CASSFHSGGAAGELFF. The CDR3 DNA reads TGTGCCAGCAGTTTCCATAGCGGGGGGGCCGCCGGGGAGCTGTTTTTT.